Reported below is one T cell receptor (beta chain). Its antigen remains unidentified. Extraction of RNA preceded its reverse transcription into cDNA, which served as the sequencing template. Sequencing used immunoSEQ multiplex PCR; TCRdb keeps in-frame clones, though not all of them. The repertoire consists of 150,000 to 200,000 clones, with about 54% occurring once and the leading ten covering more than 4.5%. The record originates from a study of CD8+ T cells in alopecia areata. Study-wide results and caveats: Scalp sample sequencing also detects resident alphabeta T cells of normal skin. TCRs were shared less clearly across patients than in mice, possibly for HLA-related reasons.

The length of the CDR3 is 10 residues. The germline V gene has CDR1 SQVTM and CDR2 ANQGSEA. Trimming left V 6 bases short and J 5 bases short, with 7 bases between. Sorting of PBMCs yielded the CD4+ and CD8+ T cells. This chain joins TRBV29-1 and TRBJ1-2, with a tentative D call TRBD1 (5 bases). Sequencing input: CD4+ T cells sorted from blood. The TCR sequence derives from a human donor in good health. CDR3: CSVRQYGYTF. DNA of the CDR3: TGCAGCGTACGACAGTATGGCTACACCTTC.